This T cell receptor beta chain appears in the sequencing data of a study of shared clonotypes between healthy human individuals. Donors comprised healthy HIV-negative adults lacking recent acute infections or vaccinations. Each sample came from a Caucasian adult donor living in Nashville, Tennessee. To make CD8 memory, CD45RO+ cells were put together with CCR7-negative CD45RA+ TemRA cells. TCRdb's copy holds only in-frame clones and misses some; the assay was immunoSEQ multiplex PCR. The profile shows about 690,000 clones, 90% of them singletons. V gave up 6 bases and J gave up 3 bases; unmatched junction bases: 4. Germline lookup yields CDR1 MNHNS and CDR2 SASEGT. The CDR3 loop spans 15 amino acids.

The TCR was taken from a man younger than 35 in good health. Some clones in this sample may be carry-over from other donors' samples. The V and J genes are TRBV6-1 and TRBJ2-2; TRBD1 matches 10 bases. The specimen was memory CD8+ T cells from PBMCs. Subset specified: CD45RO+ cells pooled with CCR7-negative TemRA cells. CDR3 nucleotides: TGTGCCAGCAGCGCTGGGACAGGGGACACCGGGGAGCTGTTTTTT. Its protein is CASSAGTGDTGELFF.